Only a few counts were recorded for the clone carrying this TCR beta chain. The antigen is not known. Treatment noted: oral pan-JAK inhibitor, 5-10 mg twice daily. Investigators isolated RNA and reverse transcribed it into cDNA to act as the sequencing template. This table comes from immunoSEQ multiplex PCR, and its TCRdb copy is limited to in-frame clones, with some not included. The sample has tens of thousands of clones, 29% seen once. This CDR3 is 18 amino acids long. The V end lost 2 bases, the J end lost 0 bases, and 19 bases lay between the germline ends. Germline V gene lookup returns CDR1 SGHTA and CDR2 FQGNSA. The data were obtained in a study of CD8+ T cells in alopecia areata. Study-level information: Treated patients took oral tofacitinib at 5 to 10 mg twice daily. General study points: Normal skin contains resident alphabeta T cells, and these are also sequenced in scalp samples. On tofacitinib, scalp and blood still held many of the expanded lesional clones.

V gene TRBV7-2 combines with J gene TRBJ2-5, with D hard to call. The TCR was taken from a human donor with alopecia areata. The source material was CD8+ T cells sorted from blood, sampled at week 4, from a patient treated with tofacitinib. Written as DNA, the CDR3 is TGTGCCAGCAGCTTAACCCCCTATCGGACGGCGTACCAAGAGACCCAGTACTTC. Translation: CASSLTPYRTAYQETQYF.